Presented here are 2 T cell receptor beta chains from one specimen sequenced in a study of CD8+ T cells in alopecia areata. Extraction of RNA preceded its reverse transcription into cDNA, which served as the sequencing template. Measured with immunoSEQ multiplex PCR; TCRdb has only the in-frame clones, and not every one. The sample lists roughly 250,000 clones, 50% to 75% occurring once. Noted treatment: oral pan-JAK inhibitor, 5-10 mg twice daily. Sequenced material: CD4+ T cells sorted from blood, taken between weeks 51 and 54, from a patient treated with tofacitinib. The receptors stem from a human donor with alopecia areata.

Here the CDR3 reads CSVEGSRGSTEAFF. In nucleotides, the CDR3 is TGCAGCGTTGAAGGCTCCAGGGGAAGCACTGAAGCTTTCTTT. The rearrangement joins TRBV29-1 to TRBJ1-1; a possible D gene is TRBD1 (6 bases). Trimming shortened V by 1 base and J by 4 bases, and 13 bases separated the two germline ends. Germline values: CDR1 SQVTM, CDR2 ANQGSEA. This CDR3 spans 14 amino acids.

This clone was observed a few times. This rearrangement joins TRBV19 to TRBJ1-5; D gene uncertain. The CDR3 covers 13 residues. Germline CDR1 reads LNHDA; CDR2 reads SQIVND (reference sequence). Deletions cut 5 bases from V and 2 bases from J, with 7 bases between. This CDR3 reads CASSFGGNQPQHF. The CDR3 DNA sequence: TGTGCCAGTAGTTTCGGGGGCAATCAGCCCCAGCATTTT. Drawing the rest from reference TRBV19 and TRBJ1-5, the complete variable domain is DGGITQSPKYLFRKEGQNVTLSCEQNLNHDAMYWYRQDPGQGLRLIYYSQIVNDFQKGDIAEGYSVSREKKESFPLTVTSAQKNPTAFYLCASSFGGNQPQHFGDGTRLSIL.